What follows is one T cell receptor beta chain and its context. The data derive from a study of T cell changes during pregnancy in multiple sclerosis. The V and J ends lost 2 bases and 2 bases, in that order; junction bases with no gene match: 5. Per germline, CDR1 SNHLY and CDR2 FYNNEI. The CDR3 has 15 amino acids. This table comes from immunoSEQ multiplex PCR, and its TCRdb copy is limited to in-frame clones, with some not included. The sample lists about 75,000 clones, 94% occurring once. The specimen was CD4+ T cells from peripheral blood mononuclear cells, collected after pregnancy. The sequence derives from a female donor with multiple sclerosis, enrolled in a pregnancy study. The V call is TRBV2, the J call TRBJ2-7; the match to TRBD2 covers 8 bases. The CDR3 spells CASSETGGPPYEQYF. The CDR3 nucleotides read TGTGCCAGCAGTGAAACGGGAGGGCCGCCCTACGAGCAGTACTTC. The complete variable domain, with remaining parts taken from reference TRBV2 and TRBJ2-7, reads EPEVTQTPSHQVTQMGQEVILRCVPISNHLYFYWYRQILGQKVEFLVSFYNNEISEKSEIFDDQFSVERPDGSNFTLKIRSTKLEDSAMYFCASSETGGPPYEQYFGPGTRLTVT.